Only one count was recorded for the clone carrying this TCR beta chain. This sample was included in a study of blood T cell dynamics during melanoma immunotherapy. This sample's time point: week 3, after first cycle of checkpoint inhibitor. Assay: immunoSEQ multiplex PCR; the TCRdb copy retains only in-frame clones and omits some. Of around 15,000 clones in the sample, around 93% were seen once. V lost 0 bases and J 1 base, leaving 4 bases between the germline ends. This CDR3 is built from 14 residues. CDR1 and CDR2 (germline): MNHNS, SASEGT. Here the sequenced sample was effector memory CD8+ T cells from blood, taken from a patient treated with checkpoint blockade. The chain has TRBV6-1 and TRBJ2-4; D is uncertain. The sequence was collected from a human donor with melanoma. CDR3 protein: CASSEADAKNIQYF. The CDR3 region has the DNA TGTGCCAGCAGTGAAGCCGATGCCAAAAACATTCAGTACTTC.